Below are 25 T cell receptor beta chains sequenced from a single sample in a study of tumor and adjacent non-tumor tissue in lung cancer. The library came from three nested PCR rounds adapted from ARM-PCR protocols. TCRdb independently ran MiXCR on the multiplex PCR reads; one entry per CDR3 protein. Seen here are tens of thousands of distinct CDR3 sequences, around 67% observed once, and the top ten hold 15% to 20%. RNA was extracted from bulk tissue without any cell sorting. This non-tumor lung sample came from over 3 cm beyond the tumor edge. The material sequenced was distant non-tumor lung tissue. These receptors were taken from a woman aged 40 to 50 with non-small cell lung cancer.

The chain recombines TRBV6-1 with TRBJ2-3; D assignment may be TRBD1 or TRBD2 (5 bases each). The CDR3 is 13 residues long. The germline V gene encodes CDR1 MNHNS and CDR2 SASEGT. Trimming stripped 10 bases from V and 4 bases from J, with 15 bases between. The CDR3: CANCEGTPDTQYF. CDR3 nucleotide sequence: TGTGCCAACTGTGAAGGGACCCCAGATACGCAGTATTTT.

This clonotype was counted only a few times. The DNA for the CDR3 is TGTGCCAGCAGCCAATCGGGAGATACGCAGTATTTT. It translates to CASSQSGDTQYF. The chain links TRBV16 to TRBJ2-3; D is ambiguous. CDR1 and CDR2 (germline): KGHSY, FQNENV. The CDR3 runs 12 residues. Trimming stripped 0 bases from V and 5 bases from J, with 3 bases between.

Details on this clonotype: It may be a read error: a sequence one base away is much more abundant. J is TRBJ2-7 and V is TRBV29-1; 7 nucleotides line up with TRBD2. Germline CDR1 is SQVTM and CDR2 is ANQGSEA. This CDR3 region has 13 residues. The CDR3 sequence: CSVENSGSYGQCF. CDR3 bases: TGCAGCGTTGAGAATAGCGGGTCCTACGGGCAGTGCTTC.

The chain links TRBV11-3 to TRBJ2-7; TRBD2 might be the D (6 bases). Trimming left V 7 bases short and J 7 bases short, with 17 bases between. The CDR3 length is 13 residues. Germline lookup yields CDR1 SGHNT and CDR2 YENEEA. CDR3 sequence reads: CASTISRRGEQYF. CDR3 coding DNA: TGTGCCAGCACCATTTCGCGGAGGGGAGAGCAGTACTTC.

The CDR3 DNA reads as TGCAGTGTTGGTAGCAGATACACAGATACGCAGTATTTT. Encoded protein: CSVGSRYTDTQYF. This chain uses TRBV20-1 with TRBJ2-3; D is ambiguous. The ends were cut back, 7 bases at V and 2 bases at J, with 13 bases in the middle. CDR3 length: 13 amino acids. Germline CDR1 is DFQATT and CDR2 is SNEGSKA (reference sequence).

This clonotype was recorded a few times. V gene TRBV2 combines with J gene TRBJ2-1, with D perhaps matching TRBD2 (5 bases). Trimming shortened V by 7 bases and J by 0 bases, and 10 bases separated the two germline ends. The CDR3 loop spans 14 amino acids. The germline V gene has CDR1 SNHLY and CDR2 FYNNEI. Here the CDR3 reads CASIRTGSYNEQFF. CDR3 coding DNA: TGTGCCAGCATTCGGACTGGCTCCTACAATGAGCAGTTCTTC.

Regarding this clonotype: This could be a read error, since a much larger clone is one nucleotide away. This chain uses TRBV5-1 with TRBJ1-1; no firm D call. The germline CDR1 and CDR2 sequences are SGHRS and YFSETQ. There are 14 residues in the CDR3. The CDR3 DNA follows: TGCGCCAGCAGCCCCCAGACTCTCTACACTGAAACTTTCTTT. Its translation is CASSPQTLYTETFF.

This clonotype is labeled as large. The V gene is TRBV11-2, the J gene TRBJ2-7; no firm D call. Between the trimmed V and J ends, which lost 1 base and 10 bases, there was a span of 11 bases. The CDR3 is made up of 12 amino acids. Germline V gene sequence: CDR1 SGHAT, CDR2 FQNNGV. The CDR3 reads CASSLGASSQYF. CDR3 bases: TGTGCCAGCAGCTTAGGGGCAAGTAGTCAGTACTTC. Combining the CDR3 with reference TRBV11-2 and TRBJ2-7 gives the whole variable domain EAGVAQSPRYKIIEKRQSVAFWCNPISGHATLYWYQQILGQGPKLLIQFQNNGVVDDSQLPKDRFSAERLKGVDSTLKIQPAKLEDSAVYLCASSLGASSQYFGPGTRLTVT.

Concerning this clonotype itself: The conserved phenylalanine or tryptophan is not found at the CDR3 terminus, so this likely reflects a read error. V usage is TRBV6-5 and J usage is TRBJ1-2; D remains unclear. Germline V gene data show CDR1 as MNHEY and CDR2 as SVGAGI. The CDR3 loop spans 14 amino acids. V was pared by 2 bases and J by 7 bases, with 14 bases between. CDR3 nucleotides: TGTGCCAGCAGTTACCAGACATGGGAAGGTGGCTACACCTTA. This sequence encodes CASSYQTWEGGYTL.

In its sample, this clonotype was seen many times. This chain links TRBV10-3 with TRBJ2-1; TRBD2 is a possible D gene (6 bases). The CDR3 contains 16 residues. V lost 11 bases, J lost 0 bases, and 20 bases lay in between. Germline CDR1 reads ENHRY; CDR2 reads SYGVKD. The CDR3 loop reads CASSPGDQSSYNEQFF. The CDR3, as DNA: TGTGCCTCGTCCCCGGGAGACCAAAGCTCCTACAATGAGCAGTTCTTC.

On this clonotype: A much larger clone lies one base from this, so it may be a read error. This sequence joins TRBV18 and TRBJ2-1; D perhaps matches TRBD2 (6 bases). This CDR3 is 15 amino acids long. With 6 bases removed from V and 0 bases from J, the gap between germline ends came to 12 bases. Germline CDR1 is KGHSH and CDR2 is LQKENI. The CDR3 is CASSLTSSSYNEQFF. The CDR3 coding sequence is TGTGCCAGCTCGTTGACTAGTTCCTCCTACAATGAGCAGTTCTTC.

Details on this clonotype: This may arise from a read error, as a much more abundant clone is one base away. The CDR3 loop is CACSSAGISGNTIYF. In DNA, the CDR3 is TGTGCCTGCAGTAGTGCAGGGATCTCTGGAAACACCATATATTTT. The J gene is TRBJ1-3, the V gene TRBV28; D is perhaps TRBD1 (5 bases). The CDR3 sequence is 15 residues long. Per the germline V gene, CDR1 is MDHEN and CDR2 is SYDVKM.

This clonotype was picked up a small number of times. Because it lacks the conserved phenylalanine or tryptophan at the end, this CDR3 is likely a read error. The DNA is omitted, as the CDR3 cannot be located on it reliably, and the CDR3 follows TCRdb's listing. The chain employs TRBV5-4 and TRBJ2-7; whether TRBD2, the table's D call, matches the DNA was not checked. Germline CDR1 reads SGHNT; CDR2 reads YYREEE (reference sequence). Including both end residues, the CDR3 is 12 amino acids long. The CDR3 is CAWRDWSYEQYL.

Regarding this clonotype: Germline is not matched at one junction end, which may reflect a read error. The chain joins TRBV11-3 to TRBJ2-1, with 10 bases fitting TRBD2. The CDR3 is made up of 14 amino acids. The germline V gene encodes CDR1 SGHNT and CDR2 YENEEA. The CDR3 region is CVSNRGLAGDEQFF. CDR3 DNA: TGTGTCAGCAACCGAGGGCTAGCGGGGGATGAGCAGTTCTTC.

This clonotype was detected ten times or more. This chain connects TRBV29-1 to TRBJ1-2, with 9 bases identical to TRBD1. Germline loops: CDR1 SQVTM, CDR2 ANQGSEA. With V trimmed by 7 bases and J by 6 bases, 6 bases remained unmatched. The CDR3 is made up of 12 amino acids. This CDR3 reads CSASGQGNGYTF. The CDR3 DNA sequence: TGCAGCGCTTCAGGACAGGGGAATGGCTACACCTTC.

There are a few counts of this clonotype. The genes are TRBV7-9 and TRBJ2-1, with 8 bases identical to TRBD2. The CDR3 has 15 residues. Germline CDR1 reads SEHNR; CDR2 reads FQNEAQ (reference sequence). Unmatched junction bases numbered 8, after V lost 2 bases and J lost 8 bases. The CDR3 region has the DNA TGTGCCAGCAGCTTAAATTTGGGACTAGAATATGAGCAGTTCTTC. The encoded protein is CASSLNLGLEYEQFF.

This clonotype is classed as medium-sized. This sequence joins TRBV29-1 and TRBJ1-2, with 8 bases matching TRBD1. V shed 0 bases, J shed 5 bases, and the junction held 5 bases outside the gene matches. This CDR3 comprises 14 residues. Germline V lookup: CDR1 SQVTM, CDR2 ANQGSEA. Here the CDR3 reads CSVEDLGQGYGYTF. The CDR3 DNA is TGCAGCGTTGAAGATCTTGGACAGGGATATGGCTACACCTTC.

This clonotype has a handful of counts. This could be a read error, since a much larger clone is one nucleotide away. This sequence joins TRBV10-3 and TRBJ2-1; D is unresolved. Germline values: CDR1 ENHRY, CDR2 SYGVKD. The CDR3 totals 14 residues. The CDR3 is CVSADVDRYNEQFF. CDR3 bases: TGTGTCAGCGCGGACGTCGACCGCTACAATGAGCAGTTCTTC.

The sample holds a few counts of this clonotype. The rearrangement uses TRBV11-2 and TRBJ2-5; D may be TRBD2 (7 bases). V was trimmed by 2 bases and J by 5 bases, leaving 21 bases between them. The CDR3 totals 17 residues. In germline, CDR1 is SGHAT, CDR2 FQNNGV. CDR3 residues: CASSLRIGGALRETQYF. The CDR3 DNA sequence: TGTGCCAGCAGCTTACGAATTGGGGGGGCCCTCCGGGAGACCCAGTACTTC.

The genes are TRBV28 and TRBJ1-5; D gene unclear. V was trimmed by 3 bases and J by 5 bases, leaving 8 bases between them. Germline values: CDR1 MDHEN, CDR2 SYDVKM. The CDR3 runs 13 residues. For the CDR3, the DNA is TGTGCCAGCAGTTTGTACGGGGATCAGCCCCAGCATTTT. This gives the protein CASSLYGDQPQHF.

The chain joins TRBV20-1 to TRBJ2-3, with 7 bases lining up with TRBD2. The length of the CDR3 is 14 residues. Germline lookup yields CDR1 DFQATT and CDR2 SNEGSKA (reference sequence). Trimming took 3 bases from V and 9 from J; bases not matched to a gene: 12. The DNA for the CDR3 is TGCAGTGCTAGCCGGGGCGGGAGTGGAGAAACGCAGTATTTT. This gives the protein CSASRGGSGETQYF.

Of note for this clonotype: Just one base apart from a much larger clone, this may be a read error. The chain uses TRBV13 and TRBJ2-2; no reliable D call. Germline CDR1 PRHDT, CDR2 FYEKMQ (reference sequence). The V gene lost 2 bases and the J gene lost 5 bases, with 15 bases spanning the gap. The CDR3 totals 16 residues. CDR3 bases: TGTGCCAGCAGCTTATGTGGGATGGAACAGACCGGGGAGCTGTTTTTT. Translated, it gives CASSLCGMEQTGELFF.

As regards this clonotype: Germline is not matched at one junction end, which may reflect a read error. DNA for the CDR3: TGCGCCGGCAGCCCAGAGACAGGGGCGGCTTTCTTT. Protein: CAGSPETGAAFF. V and J are TRBV4-1 and TRBJ1-1; 8 bases fit TRBD1. The germline CDR1 and CDR2 sequences are MGHRA and YSYEKL. This CDR3 spans 12 amino acids.

Worth noting for this clonotype: No conserved phenylalanine or tryptophan ends this CDR3, so it is likely a read error. This sequence joins TRBV7-8 and TRBJ1-1; D is possibly TRBD1 (5 bases). Looked up from germline, CDR1 is SGHVS and CDR2 is FQNEAQ. This CDR3 is built from 12 residues. Trimming cost V 5 bases and J 10 bases, with 14 bases left between them. CDR3 DNA: TGTGCCAGCAGCGGCCTACAGGTTCGAGCTTTCTAT. This codes for CASSGLQVRAFY.

As for this clonotype: At one end, the junction sequence differs from germline, possibly due to a read error. The CDR3 DNA is TGTGCCAGCAGCTGGTCAGAGCTCTCTGGTGCCAACATCCTGACTTTC. Translation: CASSWSELSGANILTF. The chain links TRBV11-2 to TRBJ2-6; unclear D gene. Germline values: CDR1 SGHAT, CDR2 FQNNGV. The CDR3 length is 16 residues.